This T cell receptor beta chain is drawn from a study of T cell changes during pregnancy in multiple sclerosis (dated by TCRdb to between 2019 and 2020). In terms of the full investigation: Changes in the T cell repertoire over the course of pregnancy were examined in this study in women with multiple sclerosis.

The method behind the library was the immunoSEQ multiplex PCR assay. The table comes from immuneACCESS by way of TCRdb, which keeps in-frame sequences with V and J called. Part of the clones is missing from these tables; in studies checked, under half for an unresolved V gene and the rest for unknown reasons. For this sample there are 95,000 to 100,000 clones; more than 85% appear just once. 3% to 3.5% of the sample is taken by the ten largest. As concerns this clone: Its antigen is currently not known. Base qualities are not at hand, and no much larger clone is one base apart.

Trimming removed 2 bases from V and 3 bases from J; the gene matches leave 9 bases unexplained. There are 16 amino acids in the CDR3, from cysteine to phenylalanine inclusive. Of all the DNA, just the CDR3 is kept, 48 bases in frame from base 1. The germline V gene sets CDR1 to KGHSH and CDR2 to LQKENI. This receptor was obtained from a female donor with multiple sclerosis, enrolled in a pregnancy study. The rearranged chain carries TRBV18 and TRBJ2-7; TRBD2 matches 8 bases in the middle. Sequencing was performed on peripheral blood, taken in the second trimester of pregnancy. The DNA sequence is as follows: TGTGCCAGCTCACCAAATACAGCGGGAGATGTCTACGAGCAGTACTTC. Translated, this is CASSPNTAGDVYEQYF.